This T cell receptor beta chain came from a study of persistence of HIV-infected CD4 T cells. Study findings and constraints: Antigen-responding cells were enriched for degenerate expanded CDR3beta sequences.

The libraries were made with immunoSEQ version 4 in survey mode. Produced via immunoSEQ multiplex PCR; TCRdb's table is partial and in-frame only. The table lists roughly 35,000 clones, about 91% of them singletons. The CDR3 totals 17 residues. Germline trimming cut 5 bases from V and 0 bases from J; bases unmatched to any gene: 9. Germline CDR1 is LNHNV and CDR2 is YYDKDF (reference sequence). Anti-CD3/anti-CD28 beads served as a nonspecific positive control stimulus. Sorting selected CD4+ T cells upregulating both CD40 ligand and CD69. On this clone: Its antigen is not known.

This receptor was obtained from an adult man with HIV who was CMV-seropositive. The rearrangement links TRBV15 to TRBJ2-7; 11 nucleotides agree with TRBD2. Sequenced here: CD4+ T cells sorted from PBMCs after approximately 18-hour stimulation, sampled from a patient who received antiretroviral therapy. CDR3 residues: CATSGRRGLAASYEQYF. DNA for the CDR3: TGTGCCACCAGCGGGAGGCGGGGACTAGCGGCCTCCTACGAGCAGTACTTC.